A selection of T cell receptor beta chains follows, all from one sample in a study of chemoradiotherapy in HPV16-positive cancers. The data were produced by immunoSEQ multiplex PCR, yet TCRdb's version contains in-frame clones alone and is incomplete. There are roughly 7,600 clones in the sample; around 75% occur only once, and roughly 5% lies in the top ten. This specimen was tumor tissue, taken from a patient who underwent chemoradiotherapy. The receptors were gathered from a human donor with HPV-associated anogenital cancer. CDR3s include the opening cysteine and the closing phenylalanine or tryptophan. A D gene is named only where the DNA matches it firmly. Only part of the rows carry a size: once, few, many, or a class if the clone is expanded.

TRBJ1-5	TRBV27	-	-	TGTGCCAGCAGTCCTCGACCCTTTGAGAGTCAGCCCCAGCATTTT	CASSPRPFESQPQHF
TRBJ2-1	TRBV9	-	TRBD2	TGTGCCAGCAGCTTCAGCGGGATAGGGGCGGATGAGCAGTTCTTC	CASSFSGIGADEQFF
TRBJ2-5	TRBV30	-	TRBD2	TGTGCCTGGACTAGCGGGGGTCAAGAGACCCAGTACTTC	CAWTSGGQETQYF
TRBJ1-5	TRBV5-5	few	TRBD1	TGTGCCAGCAGCTTTCGGCCCCCGGGACAGGGGATTCTAAAAAATCAGCCCCAGCATTTT	CASSFRPPGQGILKNQPQHF
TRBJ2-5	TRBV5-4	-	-	TGTGCCAGCAGCAGGAGCGAGACCCAGTACTTC	CASSRSETQYF
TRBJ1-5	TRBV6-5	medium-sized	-	TGTGCCACCCAGGGAAGATATAGCAATCAGCCCCAGCATTTT	CATQGRYSNQPQHF
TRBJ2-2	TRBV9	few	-	TGTGCCAGCAGCGCCACAGGCCGGGGGAACACCGGGGAGCTGTTTTTT	CASSATGRGNTGELFF
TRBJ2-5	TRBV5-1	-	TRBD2	TGCGCCAGCAGCTTGGTGAGCGGGGCGCAAGAGACCCAGTACTTC	CASSLVSGAQETQYF
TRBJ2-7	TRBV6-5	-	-	TGTGCCAGCAGTATGGGCGACAGTCGGTCCGAGCAGTACTTC	CASSMGDSRSEQYF
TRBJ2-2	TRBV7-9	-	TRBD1	TGTGCCAGCAGCCGGCAGGGGGCCCCTAACACCGGGGAGCTGTTTTTT	CASSRQGAPNTGELFF
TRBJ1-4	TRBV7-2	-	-	TGTGCCAGCAGCTTAGAGCGGCGTGAAAAACTGTTTTTT	CASSLERREKLFF
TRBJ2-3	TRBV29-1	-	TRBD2	TGCAGCGTTAGTTTGACGGCGGGAGCAGATACGCAGTATTTT	CSVSLTAGADTQYF
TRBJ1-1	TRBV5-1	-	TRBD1	TGCGCCAGCAGCGTAGAAGGGACAGGGACTGAAGCTTTCTTT	CASSVEGTGTEAFF
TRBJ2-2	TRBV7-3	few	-	TGTGCCACCTCGAGCGGGTCCCACACCGGGGAGCTGTTTTTT	CATSSGSHTGELFF
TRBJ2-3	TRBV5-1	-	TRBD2	TGCGCCAGTGGTAGCGGGAGCACAGATACGCAGTATTTT	CASGSGSTDTQYF
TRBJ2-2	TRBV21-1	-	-	TGTGCCAGCACTTCCCTCTCCACCGGGGAGCTGTTTTTT	CASTSLSTGELFF
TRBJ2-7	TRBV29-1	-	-	TGCAGCGTTGAAGAACGTCCGAGGTTGGAGCAGTACTTC	CSVEERPRLEQYF
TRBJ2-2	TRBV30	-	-	TGTGCCTGGAGTGGTTCCGGCACCGGGGAGCTGTTTTTT	CAWSGSGTGELFF
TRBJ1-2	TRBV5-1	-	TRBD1	TGCGCCAGCAGCCCGGGACAGGACTCCGGCTACACCTTC	CASSPGQDSGYTF
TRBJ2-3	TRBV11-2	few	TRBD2	TGTGCCAGCAGCTTACGGGTGGCTAGCGGAGGAGGGGACACAGATACGCAGTATTTT	CASSLRVASGGGDTDTQYF
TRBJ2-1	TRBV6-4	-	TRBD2	TGTGCCAGCAGTGTACGGGCGGGAGAGGGCAATGAGCAGTTCTTC	CASSVRAGEGNEQFF
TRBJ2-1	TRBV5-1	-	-	TGCGCCAGCAGCTTGGGGGTACGAGTAAGCTCCTACAATGAGCAGTTCTTC	CASSLGVRVSSYNEQFF
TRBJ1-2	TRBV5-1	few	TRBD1	TGCGCCAGCAGCTGGGACAGGCGCTATGGCTACACCTTC	CASSWDRRYGYTF
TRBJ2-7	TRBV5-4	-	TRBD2	TGTGCCATAGGGGGGACTAGCGGGAGCTTTGCCTACGAGCAGTACTTC	CAIGGTSGSFAYEQYF
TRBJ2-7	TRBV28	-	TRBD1	TGTGCCAGCAGTTTCAGTGACAGGGGGGGTGGCGAGCAGTACTTC	CASSFSDRGGGEQYF
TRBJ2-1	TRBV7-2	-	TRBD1	TGTGCCAGCAGCCCACACCCGGGACAGGGAAACAATGAGCAGTTCTTC	CASSPHPGQGNNEQFF
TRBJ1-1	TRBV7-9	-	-	TGTGCCAGCAGCTTAAGCACTGAAGCTTTCTTT	CASSLSTEAFF
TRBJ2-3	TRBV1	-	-	TGCACCAGCAGCCAAGATCTTCGGGCAGGGACAGATACGCAGTATTTT	CTSSQDLRAGTDTQYF
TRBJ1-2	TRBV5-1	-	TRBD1	TGCGCCAGCAGCTTGACCTTCTCAGGGACAGGGAACTATGGCTACACCTTC	CASSLTFSGTGNYGYTF
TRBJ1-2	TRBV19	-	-	TGTGCCAGTAGTTTCGGCAGCGAGAAAAACTATGGCTACACCTTC	CASSFGSEKNYGYTF
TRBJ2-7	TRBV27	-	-	TGTGCCAGCAGGGACACCCTTTCCTACGAGCAGTACTTC	CASRDTLSYEQYF
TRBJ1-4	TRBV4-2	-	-	TGTGCCAGCAGCCCCCCCCCGGGACGCTCTAATGAAAAACTGTTTTTT	CASSPPPGRSNEKLFF
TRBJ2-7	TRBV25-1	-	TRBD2	TGTGCCAGCAGTGAATATCCGAGCGGGGCCGGATCTGCCGAGCAGTACTTC	CASSEYPSGAGSAEQYF
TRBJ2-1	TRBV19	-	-	TGTGGGGTACGGGGGCAGGGAGATGAGCAGTTCTTC	CGVRGQGDEQFF
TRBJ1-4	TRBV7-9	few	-	TGTGCCAGCGTTAGTGGGACAAGTCACGAAAAACTGTTTTTT	CASVSGTSHEKLFF
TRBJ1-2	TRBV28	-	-	TGTGCCAGCAGTTTACGGGGGAGCTATGGCTACACCTTC	CASSLRGSYGYTF
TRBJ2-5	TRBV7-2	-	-	TGTGCCAGCAGCTTACAGGGGAGGGAGACCCAGTACTTC	CASSLQGRETQYF
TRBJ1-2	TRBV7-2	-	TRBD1	TGTGCCAGCAGCCCGGACAGGGTTTATAACTATGGCTACACCTTC	CASSPDRVYNYGYTF
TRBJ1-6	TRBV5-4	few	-	TGTGCCAGCAGCCACCGGGACCTATATTCACCCCTCCACTTT	CASSHRDLYSPLHF
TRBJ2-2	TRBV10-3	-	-	TGTGCCATCAGTGGGTCAGGGGCGAACACCGGGGAGCTGTTTTTT	CAISGSGANTGELFF
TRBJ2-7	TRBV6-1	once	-	TGTGCCAGCAACCCCAGGGTGACCTCCTACGAGCAGTACTTC	CASNPRVTSYEQYF
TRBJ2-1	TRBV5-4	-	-	TGTGCCAGCAGCTTGGACGGGCCGGCGAGCTCCTACAATGAGCAGTTCTTC	CASSLDGPASSYNEQFF
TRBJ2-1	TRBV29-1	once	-	TGCAGCGTTGAAACAAATACTAAATACAATGAGCAGTTCTTC	CSVETNTKYNEQFF
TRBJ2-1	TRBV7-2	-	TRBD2	TGTGCCAGCAGCCCATCCAAGACTAGCGGAATGCAGTTCTTC	CASSPSKTSGMQFF
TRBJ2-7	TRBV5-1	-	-	TGCGCCAGCAGTTCTCGCGAGGGGGCCTACGAGCAGTACTTC	CASSSREGAYEQYF
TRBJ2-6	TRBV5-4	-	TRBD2	TGTGCCAGCAGCTTCTACGGGAGGCTCTCTGGGGCCAACGTCCTGACTTTC	CASSFYGRLSGANVLTF
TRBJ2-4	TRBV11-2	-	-	TGTGCCAGCAGCTTAGGTGGGGAAAACATTCAGTACTTC	CASSLGGENIQYF
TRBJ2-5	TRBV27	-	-	TGTGCCAGCAGTTTATGGACCGATCAAGAGACCCAGTACTTC	CASSLWTDQETQYF
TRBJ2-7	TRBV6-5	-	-	TGTGCCAGCAGTTTCGGTGCAGGGCCCTACGAGCAGTACTTC	CASSFGAGPYEQYF
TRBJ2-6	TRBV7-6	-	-	TGTGCCAGCAGCTTAAGGCCTGGGGGGACCTCTGGGGCCAACGTCCTGACTTTC	CASSLRPGGTSGANVLTF
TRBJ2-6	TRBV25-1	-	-	TGTGCCAGCAGGGAGGCTGGGGCCAACGTCCTGACTTTC	CASREAGANVLTF
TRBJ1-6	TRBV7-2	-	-	TGTGCCAGCAGCTTAGCGCTCGACGGCCAACCCCTCCACTTT	CASSLALDGQPLHF